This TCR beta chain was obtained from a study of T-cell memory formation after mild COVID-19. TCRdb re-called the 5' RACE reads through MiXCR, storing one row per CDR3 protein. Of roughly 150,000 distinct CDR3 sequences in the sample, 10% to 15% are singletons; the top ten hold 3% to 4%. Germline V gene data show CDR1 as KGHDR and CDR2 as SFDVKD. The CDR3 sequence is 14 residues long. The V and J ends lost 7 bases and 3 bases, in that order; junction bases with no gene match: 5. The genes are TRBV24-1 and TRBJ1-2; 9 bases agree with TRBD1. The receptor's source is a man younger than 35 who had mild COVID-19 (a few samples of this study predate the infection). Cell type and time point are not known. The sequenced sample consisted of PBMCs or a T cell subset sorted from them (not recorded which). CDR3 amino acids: CATSPGDRDYGYTF. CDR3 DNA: TGTGCCACCAGCCCTGGGGACAGGGACTATGGCTACACCTTC.